The 23 T cell receptor beta chains in this list originate from one sample, sequenced in a study of cytomegalovirus exposure and HLA in healthy donors. Use of 60 Vbeta and 13 Jbeta primers characterized the PCR. TCRdb's table, derived via immunoSEQ multiplex PCR, lists solely in-frame clones and lacks some. This repertoire shows about 170,000 clones, about 83% found once; its top ten account for under 5%. The sequenced material came from PBMCs. These receptors all come from a girl aged 10-17 years in good health and CMV-seropositive.

The rearrangement uses TRBV10-3 and TRBJ2-1; a weak D match, TRBD2 (6 bases). The germline V gene encodes CDR1 ENHRY and CDR2 SYGVKD. Trimming removed 3 bases at V and 15 bases at J, with 12 bases between. The CDR3 sequence is 11 residues long. CDR3 coding DNA: TGTGCCATCAGTGATTCACTAGCTTGGTTCTTC. It encodes CAISDSLAWFF.

The rearrangement joins TRBV29-1 to TRBJ1-1; TRBD1 aligns across 8 bases. The CDR3 runs to 16 residues. Germline V gene sequence: CDR1 SQVTM, CDR2 ANQGSEA. Trimming removed 1 base from V and 5 bases from J; junction bases left unmatched: 12. The CDR3 DNA sequence: TGCAGCGTTGAAGCGTTAGGCAGGGGGCGCGAGACTGAAGCTTTCTTT. Its protein product is CSVEALGRGRETEAFF.

This sequence joins TRBV29-1 and TRBJ1-2; maybe TRBD1 (5 bases). The CDR3 extends over 14 amino acids. V lost 8 bases, J lost 2 bases, and 18 bases lay in between. Germline CDR1 is SQVTM and CDR2 is ANQGSEA. DNA of the CDR3: TGCAGCACACGGGGAGGGGCGCTCAACTATGGCTACACCTTC. Protein: CSTRGGALNYGYTF. Using reference TRBV29-1 and TRBJ1-2 for the parts outside the CDR3, the full variable domain is SAVISQKPSRDICQRGTSLTIQCQVDSQVTMMFWYRQQPGQSLTLIATANQGSEATYESGFVIDKFPISRPNLTFSTLTVSNMSPEDSSIYLCSTRGGALNYGYTFGSGTRLTVV.

This clone was picked up a small number of times. This chain uses TRBV21-1 with TRBJ2-1; the table gives TRBD2 as D, unverified against the DNA. TRBV21-1 is designated a pseudogene. The CDR3 runs 14 residues. This CDR3 reads CASSKGTGRNEQFF. The CDR3 nucleotides read TGTGCCAGCAGCAAAGGGACGGGAAGGAATGAGCAGTTCTTC.

The J gene is TRBJ2-7, the V gene TRBV5-6; D is possibly TRBD1 (6 bases). Germline CDR1 and CDR2: SGHDT and YYEEEE. CDR3 length: 16 residues. V gave up 0 bases and J gave up 0 bases, with 13 bases separating them. CDR3 bases: TGTGCCAGCAGCTTGGCCAAGGGGGTCGGCTCCTACGAGCAGTACTTC. Translation gives CASSLAKGVGSYEQYF.

This clone was detected only once. This sequence joins TRBV2 and TRBJ1-4; TRBD1 matches at 7 bases. In germline, CDR1 is SNHLY, CDR2 FYNNEI. This CDR3 is 14 amino acids long. Trimming removed 3 bases from V and 7 bases from J; junction bases left unmatched: 5. The CDR3: CASSDRQGGEKLFF. CDR3 DNA: TGTGCCAGCAGTGATAGACAGGGTGGTGAAAAACTGTTTTTT.

The chain is built from TRBV19 and TRBJ1-3, with D perhaps matching TRBD1 (6 bases). V shed 10 bases and J shed 3 bases, with 19 bases lying between them. The CDR3 runs 15 residues. Germline values: CDR1 LNHDA, CDR2 SQIVND (reference sequence). CDR3 DNA: TGTGCCACCAACGGCGGGGGGCTTGGTGGAAACACCATATATTTT. Its translation: CATNGGGLGGNTIYF.

The chain joins TRBV6-5 to TRBJ1-2; 8 bases fit TRBD1. This CDR3 spans 14 amino acids. Germline values: CDR1 MNHEY, CDR2 SVGAGI. J gave up 7 bases and V 6 bases, and 10 bases lay outside the gene matches. The CDR3 bases are TGTGCCAGCAGCAGAGGACAGGGATCGTTTGGCTACACCTTC. Translation gives CASSRGQGSFGYTF.

This clone was seen only a few times. The genes are TRBV11-1 and TRBJ1-1; no definite D call. CDR3 length: 13 residues. V gave up 5 bases and J gave up 0 bases, with 7 bases separating them. The germline gives CDR1 SGHAT, CDR2 FQDESV (reference sequence). CDR3 nucleotides: TGTGCCAGCAGCCCGCAGATGAACACTGAAGCTTTCTTT. Its protein is CASSPQMNTEAFF.

The chain carries TRBV6-1 and TRBJ1-3; no clear D gene. This CDR3 has 16 amino acids. With 3 bases removed from V and 4 bases from J, the gap between germline ends came to 16 bases. Germline V gene sequence: CDR1 MNHNS, CDR2 SASEGT. This CDR3 reads CASSEFFIRSGNTIYF. For the CDR3, the DNA is TGTGCCAGCAGTGAGTTCTTCATTCGGTCGGGAAACACCATATATTTT.

The V and J genes are TRBV7-9 and TRBJ2-5, with 10 bases aligning to TRBD1. The J call may be wrong; the DNA end is better matched by TRBJ2-7. The CDR3 consists of 14 residues. Per germline, CDR1 SEHNR and CDR2 FQNEAQ (reference sequence). This CDR3 reads CASRRDRGSHEQYF. In DNA form, the CDR3 reads TGTGCCAGCCGACGGGACAGGGGATCCCACGAGCAGTACTTC.

J is TRBJ2-5 and V is TRBV7-9, with D possibly matching TRBD2 (5 bases). The CDR3 has 13 amino acids. Germline V gene sequence: CDR1 SEHNR, CDR2 FQNEAQ (reference sequence). Trimming removed 5 bases at V and 5 bases at J, with 12 bases between. The CDR3 is CASSGPKRETQYF. CDR3 nucleotide sequence: TGTGCCAGCAGCGGCCCCAAGCGGGAGACCCAGTACTTC. The entire variable domain, with the rest obtained from reference TRBV7-9 and TRBJ2-5, is as follows: DTGVSQNPRHKITKRGQNVTFRCDPISEHNRLYWYRQTLGQGPEFLTYFQNEAQLEKSRLLSDRFSAERPKGSFSTLEIQRTEQGDSAMYLCASSGPKRETQYFGPGTRLLVL.

This clone was found once. The chain joins TRBV11-2 to TRBJ1-2, with D unclear. The V and J ends lost 1 base and 3 bases respectively, with 18 bases between them. Germline V gene lookup returns CDR1 SGHAT and CDR2 FQNNGV. CDR3 size: 17 residues. The CDR3 sequence is CASSLAFSVGRDYGYTF. CDR3 coding DNA: TGTGCCAGCAGCTTAGCGTTTTCTGTGGGCAGAGACTATGGCTACACCTTC. Full variable domain (outside the CDR3, taken from reference TRBV11-2 and TRBJ1-2): EAGVAQSPRYKIIEKRQSVAFWCNPISGHATLYWYQQILGQGPKLLIQFQNNGVVDDSQLPKDRFSAERLKGVDSTLKIQPAKLEDSAVYLCASSLAFSVGRDYGYTFGSGTRLTVV.

The genes are TRBV29-1 and TRBJ1-2; 12 nucleotides agree with TRBD1. V trimming: 7 bases; J trimming: 6 bases; junction bases outside the gene matches: 6. Germline CDR1 SQVTM, CDR2 ANQGSEA. The CDR3 covers 13 residues. The CDR3 region has the DNA TGCAGCGCGGGACAGGGGGCAGTCGATGGCTACACCTTC. Translating it yields CSAGQGAVDGYTF.

The gene calls are TRBV6-4 and TRBJ1-1, with 9 nucleotides matching TRBD1. The trim removed 2 bases at V and 0 bases at J, leaving 4 bases unmatched. This CDR3 has 16 amino acids. Germline CDR1 MRHNA, CDR2 SNTAGT. This CDR3 reads CASSDEGQGMNTEAFF. The CDR3 nucleotides are TGTGCCAGCAGTGACGAAGGACAGGGGATGAACACTGAAGCTTTCTTT.

The chain joins TRBV5-6 to TRBJ1-4, with D tentatively TRBD1 (5 bases). CDR1 SGHDT and CDR2 YYEEEE come from the germline V gene. Trimming cost V 7 bases and J 6 bases, with 10 bases left between them. CDR3 length: 12 amino acids. The CDR3 here is CASGALHEKLFF. The CDR3 DNA is TGTGCCAGCGGGGCCCTCCATGAAAAACTGTTTTTT.

CDR3 nucleotide sequence: TGCGCCAGCAGCCAAGGACTGAGAAACAATGAGCAGTTCTTC. It is translated as CASSQGLRNNEQFF. The rearrangement links TRBV4-1 to TRBJ2-1; D is unresolved. The CDR3 contains 14 residues. Trimming took 1 base from V and 5 from J, leaving 9 bases between them. Germline lookup yields CDR1 MGHRA and CDR2 YSYEKL.

The genes are TRBV19 and TRBJ1-2; tentatively, D is TRBD1 (6 bases). Germline CDR1 reads LNHDA; CDR2 reads SQIVND (reference sequence). The V end was cut by 3 bases, the J end by 4 bases, with 15 bases between. The CDR3 is made up of 15 amino acids. The CDR3 spells CASSIGTTWTYGYTF. DNA of the CDR3: TGTGCCAGTAGTATTGGGACAACTTGGACCTATGGCTACACCTTC.

Turning to this clone: Sequence at one end of the junction differs from germline and may be a read error. CDR3: CASSEVRAGGNNKQFF. CDR3 nucleotides: TGTGCCAGCAGTGAGGTGAGAGCGGGGGGAAACAATAAGCAGTTCTTC. The J gene is TRBJ2-1, the V gene TRBV25-1, with 9 bases lining up with TRBD2. The V gene's germline CDR1 is MGHDK and CDR2 SYGVNS. The CDR3 has 16 residues.

This chain links TRBV27 with TRBJ2-2; TRBD1 might be the D (6 bases). The CDR3 runs 14 residues. In germline, CDR1 is MNHEY, CDR2 SMNVEV (reference sequence). Trimming left V 6 bases short and J 5 bases short, with 13 bases between. In DNA, the CDR3 is TGTGCCAGCAGCCCCCGGCAGGGGACCGGGGAGCTGTTTTTT. This translates into CASSPRQGTGELFF.

This chain connects TRBV11-3 to TRBJ2-2, with no clear D. V dropped 3 bases and J dropped 2 bases, with 13 bases sitting between them. Germline loops: CDR1 SGHNT, CDR2 YENEEA. The CDR3 has 16 amino acids. The CDR3 sequence is CASSLDFRRNTGELFF. The CDR3, as DNA: TGTGCCAGCAGCTTGGATTTTAGGAGAAACACCGGGGAGCTGTTTTTT. The full variable domain, completed using reference TRBV11-3 and TRBJ2-2, is EAGVVQSPRYKIIEKKQPVAFWCNPISGHNTLYWYLQNLGQGPELLIRYENEEAVDDSQLPKDRFSAERLKGVDSTLKIQPAELGDSAVYLCASSLDFRRNTGELFFGEGSRLTVL.

This chain connects TRBV9 to TRBJ2-7, with D possibly being TRBD1 (5 bases). Germline CDR1 and CDR2: SGDLS and YYNGEE. Trimming removed 4 bases from V and 4 bases from J, with 12 bases in between. The CDR3 covers 13 residues. The CDR3: CASSTSDRYEQYF. CDR3 nucleotide sequence: TGTGCCAGCAGCACCTCAGACAGATACGAGCAGTACTTC.

The gene calls are TRBV5-8 and TRBJ2-7, with TRBD1 as a possible D gene (6 bases). Germline V CDR1 and CDR2: SGHTS, YDEGEE. The length of the CDR3 is 16 residues. Trimming cost V 7 bases and J 4 bases, with 24 bases left between them. CDR3 protein: CASLQIRDTPSYEQYF. The CDR3 coding sequence is TGTGCCAGCCTCCAAATCCGGGACACCCCCAGTTACGAGCAGTACTTC.